This T cell receptor (beta chain) derives from a study of shared clonotypes between healthy human individuals (dated by TCRdb to 2020 to 2022). General notes on the study: The cohort comprised two women and a few men aged 18 to 49 years. To estimate repertoire size and how much clonotype sharing occurs between individuals, the study deeply sequenced the blood TCR repertoires of roughly 5 healthy adults. Per donor, three plates each were used for CD4 naive and CD4 memory, two for CD8 naive, and one for CD8 memory. Different laboratories and diverse techniques were used to prepare libraries and sequence TCR repertoires, to increase sequencing depth and limit assay-specific biases. Per donor, leukapheresis produced somewhere between about 0.8 and 9 billion PBMCs.

The donors were healthy, HIV-negative adults who had no recently reported acute infections or vaccinations. Every donor was a Caucasian adult residing in Nashville, Tennessee, USA. CD4+ T cells were enriched by magnetic negative selection, after which naive cells were positively selected on CD45RA and the negative fraction was taken as the memory subset. Blood was obtained by leukapheresis, after which PBMCs were separated by Ficoll-Histopaque density gradient centrifugation and cryopreserved in liquid nitrogen vapor phase. Analytical flow cytometry was used to check the purity and quantity of each magnetically sorted T cell population. Genomic DNA was isolated from every sorted fraction and measured by UV absorbance on a Nanodrop 2000c. CDR1 and CDR2 are read off the germline V gene as SNHLY and FYNNEI. V and J lose 4 bases and 1 base, and a span of 4 bases separates them. The CDR3 runs 12 residues from the cysteine to the phenylalanine. CDR3 DNA only is kept here, 36 bases in frame from base 1.

As for this clone: The target of this receptor is not known. Qualities for individual bases were not recorded, and no much larger clone is one base off. Other DNA sequences in the sample encode the same CDR3.

Study-wide conclusions, independent of this receptor: Estimated clonotype richness was generally larger for naive than for memory subsets. Because the study included only a small number of donors, the genetic and exposure-history diversity represented was limited. Even with the large sequencing depth, rarefaction of the sorted-subset datasets indicated that sequencing was incomplete. Compared with non-shared clonotypes, clonotypes shared by all four sorted-subset donors had higher generation probabilities. About 4.5% of naive CD4, 3% to 4% of naive CD8, approximately 2.2% of memory CD4, and 0.35% to 0.4% of memory CD8 clonotypes were shared across a few donors. Sampling was restricted to blood, and TCR repertoires in tissue are likely to differ from TCR repertoires in blood. Pairwise subsampling indicated that sequencing depth was expected to affect the degree of clonotype sharing among donors.

Using the deep immunoSEQ assay, multiplex PCR amplified TCR CDR3 regions from genomic DNA. Extracted genomic DNA from each cell subset was distributed evenly across all wells of several immunoSEQ 96-well plates, and each plate was treated as a replicate. Each replicate PCR for sorted subsets received approximately 220 ng genomic DNA, equal to about 30,000 T cell genomes. Purified libraries were quantified with a Qubit 3.0 fluorometer, sized on a Bioanalyzer 2100, and re-quantified with the KAPA Library Quantification kit. A separate single-read 150-cycle Illumina NextSeq 550 flow cell was used to sequence each immunoSEQ 96-well plate. On the authors' methods: Because the immunoSEQ output held only junctional sequences and lacked quality scores, the filtering could not match the filtering applied to full-length reads. To assign V/J genes and CDR3, sequences were annotated against IMGT germline references using PyIR, a Python wrapper for IgBLAST v1.9. Reads were removed for weak V/J assignments (E-value above 1e-6), missing CDR3, stop codons, out-of-frame junctions, or ambiguous translated residues. V3J clonotypes were defined as sequences sharing the same inferred V gene, J gene, and CDR3 amino acid sequence. Percentage overlap between repertoires was computed as shared unique clonotypes divided by the size of the smaller repertoire. Richness of each repertoire was evaluated using RTK rarefaction, the Chao1 estimator, and Recon v2.1 estimates of unobserved clonotypes. Generation probabilities for all TCRbeta clonotypes obtained by the gDNA method from several donors were computed using OLGA. The immuneACCESS repertoire file appears here via TCRdb, limited to in-frame rearrangements. These files lack a portion of the clones; in checked studies, under half of the deficit traces to unresolved V genes, and the cause of the others is not known. That table gives V, J and clone size, and the DNA gave D and trimming. The sample records millions of clones, roughly 96% of which are singletons. The leading ten clones occupy 0.1% to 0.15% of the sample.

This sequence was found in a man between 18 and 29 years old in good health. This chain joins TRBV2 to TRBJ1-1; the D gene remains uncertain. Sequencing input: naive CD4+ T cells sorted from blood. The sample's cell subset or site label, in plain terms: CD45RA+ positively selected. CDR3 region: CASSGPNTEAFF. The nucleotide sequence is TGTGCCAGCAGTGGACCGAACACTGAAGCTTTCTTT.